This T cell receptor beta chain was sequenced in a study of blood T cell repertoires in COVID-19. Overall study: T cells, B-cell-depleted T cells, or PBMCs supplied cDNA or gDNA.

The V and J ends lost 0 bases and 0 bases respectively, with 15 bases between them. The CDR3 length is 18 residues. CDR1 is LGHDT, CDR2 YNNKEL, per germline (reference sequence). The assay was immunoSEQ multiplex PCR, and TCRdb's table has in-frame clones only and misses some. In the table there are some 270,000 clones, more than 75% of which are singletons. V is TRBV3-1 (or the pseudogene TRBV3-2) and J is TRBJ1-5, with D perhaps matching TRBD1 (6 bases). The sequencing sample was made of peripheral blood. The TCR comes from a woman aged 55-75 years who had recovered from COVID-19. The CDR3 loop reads CASSQDFWGHPSNQPQHF. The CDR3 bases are TGTGCCAGCAGCCAAGATTTTTGGGGACATCCTAGCAATCAGCCCCAGCATTTT.